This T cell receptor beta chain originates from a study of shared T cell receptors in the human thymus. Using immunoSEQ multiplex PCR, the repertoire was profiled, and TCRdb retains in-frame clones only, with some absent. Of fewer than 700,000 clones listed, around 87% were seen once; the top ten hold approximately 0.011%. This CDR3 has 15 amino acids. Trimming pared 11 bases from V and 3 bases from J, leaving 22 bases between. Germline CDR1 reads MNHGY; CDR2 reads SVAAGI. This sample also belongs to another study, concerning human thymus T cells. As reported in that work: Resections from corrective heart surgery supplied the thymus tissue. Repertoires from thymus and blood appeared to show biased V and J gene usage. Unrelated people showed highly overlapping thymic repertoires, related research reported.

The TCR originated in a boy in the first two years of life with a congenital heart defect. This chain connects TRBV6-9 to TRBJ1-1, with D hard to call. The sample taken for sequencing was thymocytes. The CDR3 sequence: CAEPLRWGVDTEAFF. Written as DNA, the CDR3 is TGTGCCGAGCCTCTCAGGTGGGGAGTGGACACTGAAGCTTTCTTT.